Below are 3 T cell receptor beta chains sequenced from a single sample in a study of shared clonotypes between healthy human individuals. Only in-frame clones appear in the TCRdb table, and some are missing; sequencing was by immunoSEQ multiplex PCR. The table lists 2 million to 2.5 million clones, over 85% of them singletons. The sequencing sample was made of naive CD4+ T cells from PBMCs. Documented subset: CD45RA+ positively selected. The source of these receptors is a man aged 18-30 years in good health. Some clones in this sample may be carry-over from other donors' samples.

On this clone: The identical CDR3 is also encoded by other nucleotide sequences in the sample. The V call is TRBV6-5, the J call TRBJ2-7; D uncertain. The CDR3 loop spans 13 amino acids. Trimming shortened V by 3 bases and J by 0 bases, and 6 bases separated the two germline ends. Germline lookup yields CDR1 MNHEY and CDR2 SVGAGI. CDR3 region: CASSYSGSYEQYF. For the CDR3, the DNA is TGTGCCAGCAGTTATTCAGGCTCCTACGAGCAGTACTTC.

A single count supports this clone. V is TRBV30 and J is TRBJ2-5; D remains ambiguous. The CDR3 spans 11 residues. Germline values: CDR1 GTSNPN, CDR2 SVGIG (reference sequence). The V and J ends lost 4 bases and 5 bases respectively, with 8 bases between them. The CDR3 nucleotides read TGTGCCTGGACGCCCGGGGAGACCCAGTACTTC. Translated, it gives CAWTPGETQYF.

This clone was found a few times. CDR3 sequence: CASDMFRNQPQHF. The CDR3, as DNA: TGTGCCAGCGACATGTTCCGCAATCAGCCCCAGCATTTT. The rearrangement joins TRBV28 to TRBJ1-5; D ambiguous. Germline V gives CDR1 MDHEN, CDR2 SYDVKM. V lost 8 bases and J 2 bases, leaving 10 bases between the germline ends. This CDR3 has 13 residues.